The 5 T cell receptor beta chains given below trace back to one sample, sequenced in a study of beta chain features in type 1 diabetes. Expressed TCRB transcripts were sequenced because the isolated RNA had all been reverse transcribed beforehand. Clones were sequenced by immunoSEQ multiplex PCR, and TCRdb holds only the in-frame ones, with some missing. The table shows hundreds of thousands of clones, with around 12% occurring only once. The sequencing sample was made of naive CD4+ T cells from blood. Source of these receptors: a man aged 18 to 30 in good health.

The V call is TRBV30, the J call TRBJ2-5; TRBD1 aligns across 9 bases. The CDR3 loop spans 14 amino acids. Germline CDR1 GTSNPN, CDR2 SVGIG (reference sequence). The V gene end was trimmed by 8 bases and the J gene end by 5 bases; junction bases not matched to a gene: 12. The CDR3 DNA reads TGTGCCAGCCCACGGACAGGGGCAGGGGAGACCCAGTACTTC. This sequence encodes CASPRTGAGETQYF.

This clone has more than one count but fewer than ten. The rearrangement links TRBV4-2 to TRBJ2-5; 11 bases map to TRBD2. In germline, CDR1 is LGHNA, CDR2 YNFKEQ. The CDR3 is made up of 15 amino acids. Losses at the gene ends were 0 bases for V and 10 bases for J; bases not matched to a gene: 7. The CDR3 coding sequence is TGTGCCAGCAGCCAAGATGGGACTAGCGGCCGAGACCAGTACTTC. It is translated as CASSQDGTSGRDQYF.

A few counts support this clone. This rearrangement joins TRBV6-5 to TRBJ1-1; TRBD1 is a possible D gene (5 bases). Germline values: CDR1 MNHEY, CDR2 SVGAGI. V lost 6 bases and J 4 bases, leaving 18 bases between the germline ends. The CDR3 runs 15 residues. DNA of the CDR3: TGTGCCAGCAGACCACCCGGGACCGGGAGCACTGAAGCTTTCTTT. Translated, it gives CASRPPGTGSTEAFF.

This clone was found a few times. This chain links TRBV14 with TRBJ2-2, with D hard to call. The CDR3 contains 13 residues. Trimming took 0 bases from V and 6 from J, leaving 5 bases between them. CDR1 and CDR2 (germline): SGHDN, FVKESK. CDR3 nucleotide sequence: TGTGCCAGCAGCCAAGATCTGTCCGGGGAGCTGTTTTTT. As protein: CASSQDLSGELFF.

CDR3 DNA sequence: TGTGCCAGCAGTTTATTCCGGGGGTACAATGAGCAGTTCTTC. Amino acid sequence: CASSLFRGYNEQFF. J is TRBJ2-1 and V is TRBV28; D may be TRBD2 (6 bases). Trimming took 1 base from V and 4 from J, leaving 8 bases between them. Germline V gene lookup returns CDR1 MDHEN and CDR2 SYDVKM. This CDR3 is built from 14 residues.